The present TCR beta chain was sequenced within a study of blood T cells in healthy people across ages. Findings of the study overall: PBMCs that were unsorted prevented a conclusive naive versus antigen-experienced comparison. One million T cells yielded diversity estimates that were considered underestimates. The CMV status of each donor remained undetermined, and this could have confounded shifts in expanded clonotypes.

This clonotype was found a few times. What it binds is unknown. Primers used in a second PCR of about 6 to 11 cycles were a sample-barcoded 5' primer and a J-beta primer mix. Each single sample gave us at least 2.5 million CDR3-containing paired-end reads. TCRdb re-called the 5' RACE reads with MiXCR, one entry per CDR3 protein. Of hundreds of thousands of distinct CDR3 sequences in the sample, 45% to 50% were seen once. This CDR3 contains 20 residues. Unmatched junction bases numbered 21, after V lost 1 base and J lost 5 bases. CDR1 is SNHLY and CDR2 is FYNNEI in the germline V gene. The source is a woman aged 55 to 70 in good health. The sample was blood. The V and J genes are TRBV2 and TRBJ2-7; 9 nucleotides align to TRBD1. DNA of the CDR3: TGTGCCAGCAGTGAAGTGGATTGGCTCCGGGACAGGGTCGTCTGGCACGAGCAGTACTTC. Translation gives CASSEVDWLRDRVVWHEQYF.